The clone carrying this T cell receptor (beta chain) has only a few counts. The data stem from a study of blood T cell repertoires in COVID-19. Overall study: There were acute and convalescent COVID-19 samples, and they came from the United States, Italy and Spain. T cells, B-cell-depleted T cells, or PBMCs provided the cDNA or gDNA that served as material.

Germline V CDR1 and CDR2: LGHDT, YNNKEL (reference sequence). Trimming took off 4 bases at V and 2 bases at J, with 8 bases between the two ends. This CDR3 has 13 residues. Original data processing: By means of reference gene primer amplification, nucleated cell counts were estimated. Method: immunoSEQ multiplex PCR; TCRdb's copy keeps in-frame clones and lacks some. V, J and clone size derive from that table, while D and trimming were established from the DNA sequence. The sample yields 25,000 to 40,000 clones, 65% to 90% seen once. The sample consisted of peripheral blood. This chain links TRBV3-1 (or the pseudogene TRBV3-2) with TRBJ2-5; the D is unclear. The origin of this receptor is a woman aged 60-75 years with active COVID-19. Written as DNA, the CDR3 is TGTGCCAGCAGCCCTTGGCAGCAAGAGACCCAGTACTTC. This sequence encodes CASSPWQQETQYF.